One sample yielded the 20 T cell receptor beta chains listed below, sequenced in a study of T cells in Graves' hyperthyroidism and ophthalmopathy. TCR beta CDR3 sequences were amplified from RNA transcripts. The primer set for the first-round RT-PCR of the TCR CDR3 was HTBI. From the multiplex PCR reads, TCRdb called clonotypes with MiXCR, one entry per CDR3 protein. The sample contains around 360,000 distinct CDR3 sequences, over 12% of which appear only once. Source material: blood. The receptors were gathered from a woman aged 60-75 years with Graves' ophthalmopathy.

This chain connects TRBV6-1 to TRBJ1-3; D gene ambiguous. Germline values: CDR1 MNHNS, CDR2 SASEGT. The V and J ends lost 2 bases and 0 bases respectively, with 8 bases between them. This CDR3 contains 15 residues. DNA for the CDR3: TGTGCCAGCAGTGAAAATCCGAGCTCTGGAAACACCATATATTTT. Residues: CASSENPSSGNTIYF.

CDR3 sequence: CASSQVNINSPLHF. The CDR3 bases are TGTGCCAGCAGCCAAGTGAACATCAATTCACCCCTCCACTTT. The rearrangement joins TRBV14 to TRBJ1-6; D is ambiguous. Trimming pared 1 base from V and 7 bases from J, leaving 8 bases between. Germline CDR1 SGHDN, CDR2 FVKESK. The CDR3 spans 14 residues.

This clonotype came up many times. The V and J genes are TRBV20-1 and TRBJ2-1; 8 bases are shared with TRBD2. The V segment lost 3 bases and the J segment 0 bases; nucleotides outside the gene matches: 7. The CDR3 has 16 amino acids. From germline, CDR1 is DFQATT and CDR2 SNEGSKA (reference sequence). CDR3 coding DNA: TGCAGTGCTAGGTTAGCGGGACTAAGCTCCTACAATGAGCAGTTCTTC. Translated: CSARLAGLSSYNEQFF.

This clonotype was seen repeatedly, ten times or more. As DNA, the CDR3 is TGTGCCAGCAGTTCCCAGGAACACCTTAATGAAAAACTGTTTTTT. As protein: CASSSQEHLNEKLFF. J is TRBJ1-4 and V is TRBV28; the D is unclear. Trimming took 4 bases from V and 4 from J, leaving 13 bases between them. There are 15 residues in the CDR3. Per the germline V gene, CDR1 is MDHEN and CDR2 is SYDVKM. The whole variable domain, filled in from reference TRBV28 and TRBJ1-4, reads DVKVTQSSRYLVKRTGEKVFLECVQDMDHENMFWYRQDPGLGLRLIYFSYDVKMKEKGDIPEGYSVSREKKERFSLILESASTNQTSMYLCASSSQEHLNEKLFFGSGTQLSVL.

This clonotype was detected many times. The V gene is TRBV2, the J gene TRBJ2-7; D possibly corresponds to TRBD1 (5 bases). The CDR3 length is 18 residues. V was cut by 4 bases and J by 0 bases, with 22 bases left in between. Germline loops: CDR1 SNHLY, CDR2 FYNNEI. For the CDR3, the DNA is TGTGCCAGCAGTGCCGAATCTCCGCGACAGTTCCCCTCCTACGAGCAGTACTTC. It encodes CASSAESPRQFPSYEQYF.

This clonotype was recorded many times. The V and J genes are TRBV18 and TRBJ2-4, with 7 nucleotides matching TRBD1. Germline assignment: CDR1 KGHSH and CDR2 LQKENI. This CDR3 region has 14 residues. V trimming: 3 bases; J trimming: 2 bases; junction bases outside the gene matches: 1. The CDR3 protein is CASSPGQPKNIQYF. CDR3 DNA sequence: TGTGCCAGCTCACCGGGACAGCCCAAAAACATTCAGTACTTC.

This clonotype was counted only a few times. A read error may explain this, as a much larger clone is one base away. The chain employs TRBV28 and TRBJ2-1; no firm D call. The CDR3 covers 13 residues. The V and J ends lost 4 bases and 8 bases respectively, with 12 bases between them. Germline V gene lookup returns CDR1 MDHEN and CDR2 SYDVKM. CDR3: CASSSSGKHEQFF. DNA for the CDR3: TGTGCCAGCAGTTCAAGTGGGAAGCATGAGCAGTTCTTC.

This rearrangement joins TRBV20-1 to TRBJ2-1; tentative D call: TRBD2 (5 bases). The CDR3 is 15 residues long. From germline, CDR1 is DFQATT and CDR2 SNEGSKA (reference sequence). Trimming shortened V by 3 bases and J by 0 bases, and 12 bases separated the two germline ends. The CDR3 here is CSARRAPSSYNEQFF. In DNA, the CDR3 is TGCAGTGCTAGGAGGGCGCCGAGCTCCTACAATGAGCAGTTCTTC.

In its sample, this clonotype was seen many times. This rearrangement joins TRBV27 to TRBJ2-1; a possible D gene is TRBD2 (5 bases). The V end was cut by 5 bases, the J end by 7 bases, with 15 bases between. The CDR3 sequence is 14 residues long. CDR1 and CDR2 from the germline V gene are MNHEY and SMNVEV (reference sequence). As DNA, the CDR3 is TGTGCCAGCAGTACAACTAGGAACGGGAATGAGCAGTTCTTC. It is translated as CASSTTRNGNEQFF.

About this clonotype itself: A read error may account for a junction end that differs from germline. The V call is TRBV7-7, the J call TRBJ1-1, with 7 positions matching TRBD1. CDR1 SSHAT and CDR2 FNYEAQ come from the germline V gene (reference sequence). CDR3 length equals 16 residues. CDR3 DNA: TGTGCCAGCAGCTCTGGGGCAACAGGGGTGAGGACTGAGGCTTTCTTT. Residues: CASSSGATGVRTEAFF.

This clonotype was found a few times. This chain uses TRBV12-5 with TRBJ2-3, with TRBD1 matching 10 bases. V trimming: 3 bases; J trimming: 2 bases; junction bases outside the gene matches: 2. From germline, CDR1 is LGHNT and CDR2 FRNRAP. This CDR3 region has 15 residues. Here the CDR3 reads CASGLGTGDTDTQYF. In DNA form, the CDR3 reads TGTGCTAGTGGTTTAGGGACAGGGGACACAGATACGCAGTATTTT.

This clonotype was found many times. The chain couples TRBV11-2 to TRBJ2-3; D perhaps matches TRBD2 (5 bases). CDR3 size: 13 residues. CDR1 and CDR2 (germline): SGHAT, FQNNGV. Trimming removed 5 bases at V and 4 bases at J, with 10 bases between. The CDR3, as DNA: TGTGCCAGCAGCCACGGGATCGCAGATACGCAGTATTTT. Its translation: CASSHGIADTQYF.

This chain links TRBV20-1 with TRBJ2-6; TRBD2 is a possible D gene (5 bases). The CDR3 sequence is 17 residues long. Germline V gene data show CDR1 as DFQATT and CDR2 as SNEGSKA (reference sequence). The germline V and J ends were trimmed by 1 base and 4 bases, with 17 bases remaining between them. The CDR3 DNA sequence: TGCAGTGCTAGAGGTCAGGACTGGCCTTCAGGGGCCAACGTCCTGACTTTC. Protein product: CSARGQDWPSGANVLTF.

Note on this clonotype: The junction shows a germline mismatch at one end, possibly a read error. The chain links TRBV20-1 to TRBJ2-1; the match to TRBD2 covers 7 bases. Germline V gene sequence: CDR1 DFQATT, CDR2 SNEGSKA (reference sequence). The CDR3 has 13 residues. CDR3 in DNA: TGCAGTGCGAGAGGACTAGGAAGCTATGAGCAGTTCTTC. This sequence encodes CSARGLGSYEQFF.

On this clonotype: One end of the junction does not line up with germline, which may come from a read error. V gene TRBV5-1 combines with J gene TRBJ2-1, with 12 bases identical to TRBD2. Germline V lookup: CDR1 SGHRS, CDR2 YFSETQ. The CDR3 spans 17 residues. The CDR3 DNA sequence: TGTGCCAGCAGCTTGTCTCCTCTAGCGGGAGGGGTCAATGAGCAGTTCTTC. Amino acids: CASSLSPLAGGVNEQFF. The full variable domain, its missing parts supplied by reference TRBV5-1 and TRBJ2-1, is KAGVTQTPRYLIKTRGQQVTLSCSPISGHRSVSWYQQTPGQGLQFLFEYFSETQRNKGNFPGRFSGRQFSNSRSEMNVSTLELGDSALYLCASSLSPLAGGVNEQFFGPGTRLTVL.

This clonotype was detected ten times or more. The chain carries TRBV4-1 and TRBJ2-7; D may be TRBD2 (5 bases). The V gene's germline CDR1 is MGHRA and CDR2 YSYEKL. This CDR3 has 17 amino acids. Trimming shortened V by 3 bases and J by 7 bases, and 25 bases separated the two germline ends. CDR3 sequence (DNA): TGCGCCAGCAGCCAGTTCGACCTGGTCGCTACTACGGGGGAGCAGTACTTC. Translated: CASSQFDLVATTGEQYF.

This clonotype was counted ten times or more. The chain couples TRBV20-1 to TRBJ2-3, with D possibly being TRBD1 (7 bases). The CDR3 is 14 residues long. The V and J ends lost 7 bases and 5 bases respectively, with 19 bases between them. Germline V lookup: CDR1 DFQATT, CDR2 SNEGSKA (reference sequence). In DNA form, the CDR3 reads TGCAGTGACCGCGGGACAGCCAGGGGAGATACGCAGTATTTT. It translates to CSDRGTARGDTQYF.

There are many counts of this clonotype. CDR3 in amino acids: CATSDPSGLAGADEQFF. In DNA form, the CDR3 reads TGTGCCACCAGTGATCCATCGGGACTAGCGGGAGCGGATGAGCAGTTCTTC. This chain uses TRBV24-1 with TRBJ2-1; 14 nucleotides align to TRBD2. Trimming took 3 bases from V and 8 from J; bases not matched to a gene: 8. CDR1 and CDR2 from the germline V gene are KGHDR and SFDVKD. The CDR3 is 17 amino acids.

This clonotype was observed at least ten times. The V gene is TRBV5-6, the J gene TRBJ1-2; D gene ambiguous. Germline V lookup: CDR1 SGHDT, CDR2 YYEEEE. The CDR3 loop spans 16 amino acids. Trimming stripped 0 bases from V and 7 bases from J, with 19 bases between. The CDR3 region is CASSLGFRKESGGYTF. CDR3 sequence (DNA): TGTGCCAGCAGCTTGGGGTTCCGGAAGGAGTCTGGTGGCTACACCTTC.

The rearrangement joins TRBV12-3 or TRBV12-4 to TRBJ2-5; 7 positions match TRBD2. V lost 6 bases to trimming and J lost 5 bases; unmatched junction nucleotides: 9. The CDR3 length is 14 residues. The CDR3 DNA follows: TGTGCCAGCAGCTATGGGACTAACCGGGAGACCCAGTACTTC. Its translation: CASSYGTNRETQYF.